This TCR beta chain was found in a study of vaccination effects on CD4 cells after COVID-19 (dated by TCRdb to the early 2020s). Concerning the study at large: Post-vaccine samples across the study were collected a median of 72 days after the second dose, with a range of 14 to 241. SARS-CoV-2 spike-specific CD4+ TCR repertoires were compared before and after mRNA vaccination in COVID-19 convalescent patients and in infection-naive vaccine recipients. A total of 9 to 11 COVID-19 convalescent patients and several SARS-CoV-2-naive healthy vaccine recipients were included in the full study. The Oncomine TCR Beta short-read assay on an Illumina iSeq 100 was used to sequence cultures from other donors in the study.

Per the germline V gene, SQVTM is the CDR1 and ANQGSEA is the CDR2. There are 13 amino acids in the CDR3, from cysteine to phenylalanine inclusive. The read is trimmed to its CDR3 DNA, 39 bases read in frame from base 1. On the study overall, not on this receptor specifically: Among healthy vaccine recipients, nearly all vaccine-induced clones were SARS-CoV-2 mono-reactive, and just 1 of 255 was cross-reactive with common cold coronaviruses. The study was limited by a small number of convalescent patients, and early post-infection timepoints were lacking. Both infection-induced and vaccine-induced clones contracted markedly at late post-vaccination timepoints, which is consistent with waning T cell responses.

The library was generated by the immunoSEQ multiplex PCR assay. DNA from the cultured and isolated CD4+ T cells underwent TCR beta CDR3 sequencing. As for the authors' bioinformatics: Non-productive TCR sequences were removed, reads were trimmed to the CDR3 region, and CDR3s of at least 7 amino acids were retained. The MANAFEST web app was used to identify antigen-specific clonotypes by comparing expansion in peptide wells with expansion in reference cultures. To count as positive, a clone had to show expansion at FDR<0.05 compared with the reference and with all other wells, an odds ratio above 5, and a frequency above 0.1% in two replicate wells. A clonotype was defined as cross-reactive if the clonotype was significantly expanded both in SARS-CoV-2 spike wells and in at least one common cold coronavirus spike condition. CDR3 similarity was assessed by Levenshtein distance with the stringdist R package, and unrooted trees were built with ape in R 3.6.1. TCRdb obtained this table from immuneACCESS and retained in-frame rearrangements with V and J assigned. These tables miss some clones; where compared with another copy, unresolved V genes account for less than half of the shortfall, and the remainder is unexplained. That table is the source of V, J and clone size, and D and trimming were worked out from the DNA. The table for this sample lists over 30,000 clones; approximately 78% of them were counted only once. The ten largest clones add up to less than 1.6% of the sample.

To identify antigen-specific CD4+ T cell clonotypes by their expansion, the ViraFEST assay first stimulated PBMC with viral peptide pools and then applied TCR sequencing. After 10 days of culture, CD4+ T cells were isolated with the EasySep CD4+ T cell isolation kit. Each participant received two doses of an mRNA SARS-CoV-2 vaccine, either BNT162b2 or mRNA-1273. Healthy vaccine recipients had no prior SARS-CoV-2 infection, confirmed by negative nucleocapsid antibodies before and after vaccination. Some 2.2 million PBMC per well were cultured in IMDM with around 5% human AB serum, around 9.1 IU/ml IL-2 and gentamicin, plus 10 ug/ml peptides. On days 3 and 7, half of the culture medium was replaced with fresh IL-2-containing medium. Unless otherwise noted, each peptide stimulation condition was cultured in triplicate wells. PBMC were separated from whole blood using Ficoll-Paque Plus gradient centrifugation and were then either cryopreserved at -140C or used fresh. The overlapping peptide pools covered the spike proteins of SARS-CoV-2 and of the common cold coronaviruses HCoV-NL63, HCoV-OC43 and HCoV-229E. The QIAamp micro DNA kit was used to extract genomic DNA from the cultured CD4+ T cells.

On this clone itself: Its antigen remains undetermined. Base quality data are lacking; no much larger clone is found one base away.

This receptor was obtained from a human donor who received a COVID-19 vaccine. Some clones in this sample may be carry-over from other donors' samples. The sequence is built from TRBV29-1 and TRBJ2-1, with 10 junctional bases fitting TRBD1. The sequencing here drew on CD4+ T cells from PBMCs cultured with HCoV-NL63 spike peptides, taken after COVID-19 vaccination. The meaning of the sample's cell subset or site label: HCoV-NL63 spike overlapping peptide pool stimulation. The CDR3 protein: CRTGGQGMDEQFF. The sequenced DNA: TGCAGAACCGGGGGACAGGGGATGGATGAGCAGTTCTTC.